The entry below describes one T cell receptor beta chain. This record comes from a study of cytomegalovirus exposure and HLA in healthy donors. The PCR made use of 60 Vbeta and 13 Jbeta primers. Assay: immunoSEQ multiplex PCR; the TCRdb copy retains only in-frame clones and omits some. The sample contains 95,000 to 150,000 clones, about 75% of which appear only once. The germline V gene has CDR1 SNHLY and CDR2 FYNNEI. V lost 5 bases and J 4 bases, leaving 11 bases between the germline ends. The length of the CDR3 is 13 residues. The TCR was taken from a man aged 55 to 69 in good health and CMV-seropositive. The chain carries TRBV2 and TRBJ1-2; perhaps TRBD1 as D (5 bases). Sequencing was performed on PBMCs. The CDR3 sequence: CASSPDNLYGYTF. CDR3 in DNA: TGTGCCAGCAGTCCGGACAACCTCTATGGCTACACCTTC.